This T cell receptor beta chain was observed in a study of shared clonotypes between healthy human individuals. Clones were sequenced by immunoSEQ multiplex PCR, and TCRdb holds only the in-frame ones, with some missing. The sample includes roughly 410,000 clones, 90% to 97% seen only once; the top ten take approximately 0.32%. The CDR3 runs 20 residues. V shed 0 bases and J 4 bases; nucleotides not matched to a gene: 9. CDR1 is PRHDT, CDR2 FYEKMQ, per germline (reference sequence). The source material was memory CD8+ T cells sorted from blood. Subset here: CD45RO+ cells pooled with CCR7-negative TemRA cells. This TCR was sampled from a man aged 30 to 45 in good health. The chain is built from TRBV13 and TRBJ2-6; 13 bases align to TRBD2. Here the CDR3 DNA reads TGTGCCAGCAGCTTAGGGATACTAGCGGGAGGGCCGGGAGGGGCCAACGTCCTGACTTTC. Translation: CASSLGILAGGPGGANVLTF.